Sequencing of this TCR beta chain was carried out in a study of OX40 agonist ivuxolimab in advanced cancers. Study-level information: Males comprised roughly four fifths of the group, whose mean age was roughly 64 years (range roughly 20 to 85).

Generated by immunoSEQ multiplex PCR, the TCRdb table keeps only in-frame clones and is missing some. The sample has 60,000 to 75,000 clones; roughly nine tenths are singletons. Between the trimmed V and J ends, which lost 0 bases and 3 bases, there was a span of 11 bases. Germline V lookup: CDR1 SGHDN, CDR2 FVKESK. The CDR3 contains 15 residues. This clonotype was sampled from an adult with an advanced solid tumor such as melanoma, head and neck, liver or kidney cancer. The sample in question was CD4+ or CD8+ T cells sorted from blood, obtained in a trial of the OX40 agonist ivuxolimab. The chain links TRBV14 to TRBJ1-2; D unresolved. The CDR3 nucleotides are TGTGCCAGCAGCCAAGAGGAGAAGGGTTACTATGGCTACACCTTC. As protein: CASSQEEKGYYGYTF.